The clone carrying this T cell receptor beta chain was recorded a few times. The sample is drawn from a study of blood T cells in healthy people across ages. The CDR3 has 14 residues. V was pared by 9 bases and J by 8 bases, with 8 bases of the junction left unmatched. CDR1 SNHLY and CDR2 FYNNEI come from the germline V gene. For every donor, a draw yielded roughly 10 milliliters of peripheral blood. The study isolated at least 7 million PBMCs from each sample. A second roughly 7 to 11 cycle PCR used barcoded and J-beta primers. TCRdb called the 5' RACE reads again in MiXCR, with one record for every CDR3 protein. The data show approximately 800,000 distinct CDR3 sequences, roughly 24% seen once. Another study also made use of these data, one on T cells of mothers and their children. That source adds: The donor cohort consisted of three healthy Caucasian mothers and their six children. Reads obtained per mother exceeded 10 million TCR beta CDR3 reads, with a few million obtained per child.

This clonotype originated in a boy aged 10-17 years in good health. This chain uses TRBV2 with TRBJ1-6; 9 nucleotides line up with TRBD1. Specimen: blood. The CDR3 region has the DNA TGTGCCAGATCGTTGGGACAGGGATATTCACCCCTCCACTTT. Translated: CARSLGQGYSPLHF. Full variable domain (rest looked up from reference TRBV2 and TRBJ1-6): EPEVTQTPSHQVTQMGQEVILRCVPISNHLYFYWYRQILGQKVEFLVSFYNNEISEKSEIFDDQFSVERPDGSNFTLKIRSTKLEDSAMYFCARSLGQGYSPLHFGNGTRLTVT.